Described below is a single TCR beta chain sequence and its context. Antigen specificity is unknown. The sample is drawn from a study of shared clonotypes between healthy human individuals. About the research overall: CD4 naive and CD4 memory each took three plates per donor, while CD8 naive took two and CD8 memory one.

Study-level findings and limits: Clonotypes which were not shared had lower generation probabilities than clonotypes that all four donors shared.

Donation came from healthy HIV-negative adults that had no recent acute infections or vaccinations. Donors, without exception, were Caucasian adults residing in Nashville, Tennessee. This table comes from immunoSEQ multiplex PCR, and its TCRdb copy is limited to in-frame clones, with some not included. Here the sample spans more than 2,000,000 clones, more than 80% being singletons. Germline V gene sequence: CDR1 SNHLY, CDR2 FYNNEI. The CDR3 has 13 residues. V was shortened by 1 base and J by 5 bases, with 5 bases between the two germline ends. The clonotype was recovered from a man younger than 35 in good health. The source material was naive CD4+ T cells sorted from blood. Specified subset: CD45RA+ positively selected. The V and J genes are TRBV2 and TRBJ2-2; no definite D call. CDR3 in DNA: TGTGCCAGCAGTGAAGAGAGTACCGGGGAGCTGTTTTTT. It specifies CASSEESTGELFF. The whole variable domain, filled in from reference TRBV2 and TRBJ2-2, reads EPEVTQTPSHQVTQMGQEVILRCVPISNHLYFYWYRQILGQKVEFLVSFYNNEISEKSEIFDDQFSVERPDGSNFTLKIRSTKLEDSAMYFCASSEESTGELFFGEGSRLTVL.